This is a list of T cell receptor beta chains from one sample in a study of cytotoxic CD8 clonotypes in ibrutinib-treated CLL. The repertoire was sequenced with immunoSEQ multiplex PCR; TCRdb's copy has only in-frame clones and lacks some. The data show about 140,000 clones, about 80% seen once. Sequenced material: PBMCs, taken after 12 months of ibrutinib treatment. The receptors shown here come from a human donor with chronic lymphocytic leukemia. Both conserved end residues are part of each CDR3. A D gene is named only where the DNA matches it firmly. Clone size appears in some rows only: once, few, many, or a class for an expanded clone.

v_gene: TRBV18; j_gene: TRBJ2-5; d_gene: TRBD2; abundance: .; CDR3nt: TGTGCCAGCTCCCGGGGGGGACAAGAGACCCAGTACTTC; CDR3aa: CASSRGGQETQYF
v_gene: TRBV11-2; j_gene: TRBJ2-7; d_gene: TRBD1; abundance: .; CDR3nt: TGTGCCAGCAGCTTAGGGACAGGGTTTGGGTCCTACGAGCAGTACTTC; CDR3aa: CASSLGTGFGSYEQYF
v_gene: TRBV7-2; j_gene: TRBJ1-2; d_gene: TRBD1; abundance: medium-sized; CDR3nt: TGTGCCAGTTCAAGAAACCCCGAACAGGGGAACTATGGCTACACCTTC; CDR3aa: CASSRNPEQGNYGYTF
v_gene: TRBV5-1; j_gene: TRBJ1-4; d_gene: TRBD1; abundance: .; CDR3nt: TGCGCCAGCAGCTTTGGAGGGGGCAGGAATGAAAAACTGTTTTTT; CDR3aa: CASSFGGGRNEKLFF
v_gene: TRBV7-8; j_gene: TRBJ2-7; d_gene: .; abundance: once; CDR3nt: TGTGCCAGCAGCTCGCACCGACAATGGGGTGGACAGTCAAACTACGAGCAGTACTTC; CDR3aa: CASSSHRQWGGQSNYEQYF
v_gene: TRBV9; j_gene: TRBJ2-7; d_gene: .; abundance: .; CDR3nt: TGTGCCAGCAGCGTAGTCGCGGGGTACGAGCAGTACTTC; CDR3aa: CASSVVAGYEQYF
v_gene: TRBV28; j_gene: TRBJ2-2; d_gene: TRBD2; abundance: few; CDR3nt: TGTGCCAGCCAGCCGGGGGGATACACCGGGGAGCTGTTTTTT; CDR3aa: CASQPGGYTGELFF
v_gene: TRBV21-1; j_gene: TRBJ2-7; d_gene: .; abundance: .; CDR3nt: TGTGCCAGCAGCAACCCACCTCGCGACGAGCAGTACTTC; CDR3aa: CASSNPPRDEQYF
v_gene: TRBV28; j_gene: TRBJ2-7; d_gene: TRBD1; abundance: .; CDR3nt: TGTGCCAGCAGACGGTACAGGGGCTTCTCCTACGAGCAGTACTTC; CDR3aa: CASRRYRGFSYEQYF
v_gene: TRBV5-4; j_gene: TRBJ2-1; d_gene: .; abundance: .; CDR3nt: TGTGCCAGCAGCTTGGACGCCTTACCCCCTGAGCAGTTCTTC; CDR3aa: CASSLDALPPEQFF
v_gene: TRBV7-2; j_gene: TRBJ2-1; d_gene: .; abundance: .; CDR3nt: TGTGCCAGCAGCTTAGTATACAATGAGCAGTTCTTC; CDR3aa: CASSLVYNEQFF
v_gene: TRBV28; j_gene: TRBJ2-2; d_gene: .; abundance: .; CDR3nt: TGTGCCAGCAGTCGGTACGGCGGCGCGAACACCGGGGAGCTGTTTTTT; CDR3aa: CASSRYGGANTGELFF
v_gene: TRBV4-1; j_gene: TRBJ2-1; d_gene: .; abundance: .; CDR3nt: TGCGCCAGCAGCCAATCACCGAACAATGAGCAGTTCTTC; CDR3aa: CASSQSPNNEQFF
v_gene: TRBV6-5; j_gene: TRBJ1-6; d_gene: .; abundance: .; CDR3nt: TGTGCCAGCAGTTGGGCCGGGGCCTGGTCACCCCTCCACTTT; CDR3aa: CASSWAGAWSPLHF
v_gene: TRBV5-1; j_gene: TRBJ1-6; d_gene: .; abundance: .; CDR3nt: TGCGCCAGCAGCTTGGCCGAGACGAATAATTCACCCCTCCACTTT; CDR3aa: CASSLAETNNSPLHF
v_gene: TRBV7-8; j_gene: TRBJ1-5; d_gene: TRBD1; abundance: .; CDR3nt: TGTGCCAGCAGCCGACAGGGAAATAGCAATCAGCCCCAGCATTTT; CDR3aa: CASSRQGNSNQPQHF
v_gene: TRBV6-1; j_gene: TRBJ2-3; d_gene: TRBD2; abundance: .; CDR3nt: TGTGCCAGCAGTCCAGCGGGGGTTCCAGATACGCAGTATTTT; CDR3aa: CASSPAGVPDTQYF
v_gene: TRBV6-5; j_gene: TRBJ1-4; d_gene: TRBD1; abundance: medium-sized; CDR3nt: TGTGCCAGCAGTTACGAGGAGGGGGCGCGAGAAAAACTGTTTTTT; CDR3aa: CASSYEEGAREKLFF
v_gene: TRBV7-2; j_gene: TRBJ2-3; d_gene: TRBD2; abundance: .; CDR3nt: TGTGCCAGCGCCCGACTAGCGGAGACAGATACGCAGTATTTT; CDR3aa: CASARLAETDTQYF
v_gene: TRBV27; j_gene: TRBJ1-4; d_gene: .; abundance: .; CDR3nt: TGTGCCAGCAGTTCCCGACACCTCTCAACTAATGAAAAACTGTTTTTT; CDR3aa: CASSSRHLSTNEKLFF
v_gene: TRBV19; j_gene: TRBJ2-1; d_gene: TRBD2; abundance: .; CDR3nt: TGTGCCAGTAGCTCAAGGCGGGAGCATACCAACAATGAGCAGTTCTTC; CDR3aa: CASSSRREHTNNEQFF
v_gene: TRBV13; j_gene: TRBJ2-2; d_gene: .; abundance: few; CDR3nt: TGTGCCAGCAGTCAGGCCGGGGAGCTGTTTTTT; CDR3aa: CASSQAGELFF
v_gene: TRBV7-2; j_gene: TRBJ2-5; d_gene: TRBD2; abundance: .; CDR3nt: TGTGCCAGCAGCTTAACTAGCGGTAAAGAGACCCAGTACTTC; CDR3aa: CASSLTSGKETQYF
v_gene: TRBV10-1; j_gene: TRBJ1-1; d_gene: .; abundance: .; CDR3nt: TGCGCCAGCAGGGCGTGGGGAGGGACTGAAGCTTTCTTT; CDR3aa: CASRAWGGTEAFF
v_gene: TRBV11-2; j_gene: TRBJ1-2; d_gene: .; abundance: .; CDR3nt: TGTGCCAGCAGCTCCCTCCACTATGGCTACACCTTC; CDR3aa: CASSSLHYGYTF
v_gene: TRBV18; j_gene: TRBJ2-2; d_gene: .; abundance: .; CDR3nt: TGTGCCAGCTCACCTTACACCGGGGAGCTGTTTTTT; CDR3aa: CASSPYTGELFF
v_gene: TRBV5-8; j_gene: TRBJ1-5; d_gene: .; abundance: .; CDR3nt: TGTGCCAGCAGCTTCACACTAGGACAGTCGAATAGCAATCAGCCCCAGCATTTT; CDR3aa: CASSFTLGQSNSNQPQHF
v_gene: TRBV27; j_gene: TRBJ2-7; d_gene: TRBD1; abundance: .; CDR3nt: TGTGCCAGCAGACAGGGGATTTACGAGCAGTACTTC; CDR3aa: CASRQGIYEQYF
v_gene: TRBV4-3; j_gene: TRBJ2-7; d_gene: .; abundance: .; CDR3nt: TGCGCCAGCAGCCCTCACTATTCCTACGAGCAGTACTTC; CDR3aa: CASSPHYSYEQYF
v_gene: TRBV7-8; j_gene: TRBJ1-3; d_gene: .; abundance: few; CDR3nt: TGTGCCAGCAGTCAAACCCAGGGACTCTGGAATACCATATATTTT; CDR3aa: CASSQTQGLWNTIYF
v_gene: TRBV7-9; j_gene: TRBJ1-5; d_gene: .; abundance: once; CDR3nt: TGTGCCAGCAGCTTAGAAGGAATAGATCAGCCCCAGCATTTT; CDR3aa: CASSLEGIDQPQHF
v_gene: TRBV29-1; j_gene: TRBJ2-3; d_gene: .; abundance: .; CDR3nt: TGCAGCGTTGGAGGTCCGACTAGCACAGATACGCAGTATTTT; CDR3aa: CSVGGPTSTDTQYF
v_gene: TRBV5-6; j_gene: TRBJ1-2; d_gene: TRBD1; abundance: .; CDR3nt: TGTGCCAGCAGCGAAACGGGACAGGGGGTGATAGGCTACACCTTC; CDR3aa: CASSETGQGVIGYTF
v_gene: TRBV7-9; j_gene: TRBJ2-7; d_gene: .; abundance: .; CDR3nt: TGTGCCAGCAGCTTTCCGGTACAGGGTAACGAGCAGTACTTC; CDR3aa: CASSFPVQGNEQYF
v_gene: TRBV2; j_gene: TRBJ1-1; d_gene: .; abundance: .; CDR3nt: TGTGCCAGCAGTGAGGACAGTAACACTGAAGCTTTCTTT; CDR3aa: CASSEDSNTEAFF
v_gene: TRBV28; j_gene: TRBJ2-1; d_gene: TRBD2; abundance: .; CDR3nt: TGTGCCAGCAGTTCCCTAGCGGGAGTCAATGAGCAGTTCTTC; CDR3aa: CASSSLAGVNEQFF
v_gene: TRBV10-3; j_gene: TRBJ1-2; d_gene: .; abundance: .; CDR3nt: TGTGCCATCAGATCCTGGACAGAGCTCAACTATGGCTACACCTTC; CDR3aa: CAIRSWTELNYGYTF